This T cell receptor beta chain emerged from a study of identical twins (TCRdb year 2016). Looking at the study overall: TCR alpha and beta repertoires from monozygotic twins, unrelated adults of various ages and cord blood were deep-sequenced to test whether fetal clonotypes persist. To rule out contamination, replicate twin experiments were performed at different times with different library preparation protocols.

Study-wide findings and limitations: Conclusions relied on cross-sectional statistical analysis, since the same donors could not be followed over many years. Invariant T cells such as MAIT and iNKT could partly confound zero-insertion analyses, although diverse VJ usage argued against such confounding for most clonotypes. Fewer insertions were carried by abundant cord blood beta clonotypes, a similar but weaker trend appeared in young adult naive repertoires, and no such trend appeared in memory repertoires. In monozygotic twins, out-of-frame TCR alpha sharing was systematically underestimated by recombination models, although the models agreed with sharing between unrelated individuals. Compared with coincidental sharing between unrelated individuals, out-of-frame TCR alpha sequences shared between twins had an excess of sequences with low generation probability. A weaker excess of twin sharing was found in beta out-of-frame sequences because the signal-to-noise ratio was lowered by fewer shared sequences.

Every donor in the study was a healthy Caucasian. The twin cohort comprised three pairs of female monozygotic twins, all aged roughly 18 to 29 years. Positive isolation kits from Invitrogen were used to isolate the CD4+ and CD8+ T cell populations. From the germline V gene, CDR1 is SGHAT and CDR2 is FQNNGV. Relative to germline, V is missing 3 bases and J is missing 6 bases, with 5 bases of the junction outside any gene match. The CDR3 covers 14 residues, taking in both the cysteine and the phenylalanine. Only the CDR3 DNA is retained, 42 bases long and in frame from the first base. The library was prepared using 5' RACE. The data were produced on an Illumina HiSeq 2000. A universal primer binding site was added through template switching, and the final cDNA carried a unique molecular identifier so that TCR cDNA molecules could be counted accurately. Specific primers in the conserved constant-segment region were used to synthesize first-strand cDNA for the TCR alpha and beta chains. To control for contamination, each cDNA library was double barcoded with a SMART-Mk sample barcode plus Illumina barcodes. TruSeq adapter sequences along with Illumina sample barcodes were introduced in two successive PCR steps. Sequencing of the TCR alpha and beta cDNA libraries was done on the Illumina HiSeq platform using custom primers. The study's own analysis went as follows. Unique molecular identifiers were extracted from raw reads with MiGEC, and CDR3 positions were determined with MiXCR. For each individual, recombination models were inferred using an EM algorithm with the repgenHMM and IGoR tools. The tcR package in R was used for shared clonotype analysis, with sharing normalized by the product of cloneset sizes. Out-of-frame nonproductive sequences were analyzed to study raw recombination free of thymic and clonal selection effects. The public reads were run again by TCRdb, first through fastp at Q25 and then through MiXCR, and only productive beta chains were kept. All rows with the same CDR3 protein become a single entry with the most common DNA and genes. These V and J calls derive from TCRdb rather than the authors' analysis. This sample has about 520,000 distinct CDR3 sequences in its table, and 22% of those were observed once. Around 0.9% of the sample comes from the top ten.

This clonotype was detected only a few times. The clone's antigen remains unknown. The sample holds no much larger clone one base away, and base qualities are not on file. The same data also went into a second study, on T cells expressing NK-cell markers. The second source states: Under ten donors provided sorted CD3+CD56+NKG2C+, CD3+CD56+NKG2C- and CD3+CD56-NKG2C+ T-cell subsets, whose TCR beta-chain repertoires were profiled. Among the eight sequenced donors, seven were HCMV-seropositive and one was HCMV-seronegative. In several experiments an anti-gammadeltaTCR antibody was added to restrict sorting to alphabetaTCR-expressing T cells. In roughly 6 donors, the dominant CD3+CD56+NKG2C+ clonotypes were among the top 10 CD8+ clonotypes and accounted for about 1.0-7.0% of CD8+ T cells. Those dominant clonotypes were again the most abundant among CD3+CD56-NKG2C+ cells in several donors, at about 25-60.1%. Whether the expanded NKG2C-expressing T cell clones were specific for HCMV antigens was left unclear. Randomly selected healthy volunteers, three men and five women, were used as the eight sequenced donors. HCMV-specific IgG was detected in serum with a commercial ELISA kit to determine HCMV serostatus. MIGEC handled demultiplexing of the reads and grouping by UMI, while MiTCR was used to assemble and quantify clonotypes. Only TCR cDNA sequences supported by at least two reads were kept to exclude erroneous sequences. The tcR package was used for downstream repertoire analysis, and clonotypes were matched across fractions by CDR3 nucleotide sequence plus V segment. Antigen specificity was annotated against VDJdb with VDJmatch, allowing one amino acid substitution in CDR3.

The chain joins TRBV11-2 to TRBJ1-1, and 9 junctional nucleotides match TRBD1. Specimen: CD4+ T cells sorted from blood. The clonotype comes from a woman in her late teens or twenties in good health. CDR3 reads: CASSFGTGFAEAFF. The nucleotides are TGTGCCAGCAGCTTCGGGACAGGGTTCGCTGAAGCTTTCTTT.